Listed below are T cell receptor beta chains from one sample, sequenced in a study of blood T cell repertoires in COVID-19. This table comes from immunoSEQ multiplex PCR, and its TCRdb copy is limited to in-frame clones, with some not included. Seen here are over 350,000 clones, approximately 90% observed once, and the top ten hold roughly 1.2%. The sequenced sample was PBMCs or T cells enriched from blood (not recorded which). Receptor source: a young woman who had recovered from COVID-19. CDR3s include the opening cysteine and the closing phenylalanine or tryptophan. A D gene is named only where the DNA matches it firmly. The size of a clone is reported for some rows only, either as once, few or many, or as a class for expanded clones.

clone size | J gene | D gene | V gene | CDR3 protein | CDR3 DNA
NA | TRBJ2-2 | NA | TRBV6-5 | CASKSKGPTGELFF | TGTGCCAGCAAAAGCAAGGGGCCCACCGGGGAGCTGTTTTTT
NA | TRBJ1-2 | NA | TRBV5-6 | CASSLVRDPYGYTF | TGTGCCAGCAGCTTGGTTCGGGATCCCTATGGCTACACCTTC
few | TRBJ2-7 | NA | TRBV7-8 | CASRPADSYEQYF | TGTGCCAGCAGGCCGGCGGACAGCTACGAGCAGTACTTC
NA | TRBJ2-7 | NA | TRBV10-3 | CAISEGGDSSYEQYF | TGTGCCATCAGTGAAGGAGGGGACAGCTCCTACGAGCAGTACTTC
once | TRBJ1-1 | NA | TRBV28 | CASKSELAEAFF | TGTGCCAGCAAGTCAGAATTGGCTGAAGCTTTCTTT
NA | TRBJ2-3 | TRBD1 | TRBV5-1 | CASDSRTGMQDTQYF | TGCGCCAGCGACTCTCGGACAGGGATGCAAGATACGCAGTATTTT
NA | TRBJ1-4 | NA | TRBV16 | CASSQSPGGREKLFF | TGTGCCAGCAGCCAATCGCCGGGGGGTCGAGAAAAACTGTTTTTT
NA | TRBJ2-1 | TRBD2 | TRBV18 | CASSPVAGVQSSYNEQFF | TGTGCCAGCTCACCAGTAGCGGGGGTTCAGAGCTCCTACAATGAGCAGTTCTTC
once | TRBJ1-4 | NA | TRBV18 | CASSDNDGFLEKLFF | TGTGCCAGCTCAGACAACGACGGCTTCCTTGAAAAACTGTTTTTT
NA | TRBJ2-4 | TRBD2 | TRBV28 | CASSLGPFSGLDEVNIQYF | TGTGCCAGCAGTTTAGGTCCCTTCTCTGGACTAGATGAGGTGAACATTCAGTACTTC
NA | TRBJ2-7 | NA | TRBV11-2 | CASRQRGRAANPDEQYF | TGTGCCAGCAGACAGAGAGGGCGAGCGGCGAACCCGGACGAGCAGTACTTC
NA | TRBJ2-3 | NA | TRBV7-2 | CASSPLTLRTDTQYF | TGTGCCAGCAGCCCCCTGACTTTGCGCACAGATACGCAGTATTTT
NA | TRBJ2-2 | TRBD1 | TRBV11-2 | CASSQSGTGVPAGELFF | TGTGCCAGCAGCCAGTCCGGGACAGGGGTTCCTGCCGGGGAGCTGTTTTTT
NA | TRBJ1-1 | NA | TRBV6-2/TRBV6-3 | CASSYSAEGTEAFF | TGTGCCAGCAGTTACTCGGCGGAAGGCACTGAAGCTTTCTTT
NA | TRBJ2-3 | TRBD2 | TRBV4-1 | CASSQERGGLGTDTQYF | TGCGCCAGCAGCCAAGAACGGGGAGGACTAGGGACAGATACGCAGTATTTT
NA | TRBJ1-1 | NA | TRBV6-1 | CASSELRDGTEAFF | TGTGCCAGCAGTGAACTCCGGGATGGCACTGAAGCTTTCTTT
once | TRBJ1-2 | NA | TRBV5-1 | CASSPSGGDYGYTF | TGCGCCAGCAGCCCCTCGGGGGGGGACTATGGCTACACCTTC
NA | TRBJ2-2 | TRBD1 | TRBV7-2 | CASSFTGVPNTGELFF | TGTGCCAGCAGCTTTACAGGGGTCCCGAACACCGGGGAGCTGTTTTTT
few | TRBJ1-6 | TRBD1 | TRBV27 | CASSSTGVAYNSPLHF | TGTGCCAGCAGTTCGACAGGGGTAGCGTATAATTCACCCCTCCACTTT
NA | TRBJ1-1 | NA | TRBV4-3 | CASGGSLNTEAFF | TGCGCAAGCGGGGGCAGTTTGAACACTGAAGCTTTCTTT
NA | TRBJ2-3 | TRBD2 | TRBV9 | CASSSFAPLLAGGGDTQYF | TGTGCCAGCAGCTCCTTTGCACCCCTCCTAGCGGGGGGCGGAGATACGCAGTATTTT
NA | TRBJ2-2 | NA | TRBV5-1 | CASSLNVLQNGELFF | TGCGCCAGCAGCTTGAACGTGTTGCAGAACGGGGAGCTGTTTTTT
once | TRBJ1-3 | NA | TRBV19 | CASTSRGTSGNTIYF | TGTGCCAGTACCTCCCGGGGGACCTCTGGAAACACCATATATTTT
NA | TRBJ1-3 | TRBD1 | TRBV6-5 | CASSGTARNTIYF | TGTGCCAGCAGCGGGACAGCAAGAAACACCATATATTTT
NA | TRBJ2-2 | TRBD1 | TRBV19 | CASSTGTAFTGELFF | TGTGCCAGTAGTACCGGGACAGCCTTCACCGGGGAGCTGTTTTTT
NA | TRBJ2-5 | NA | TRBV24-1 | CATSDSGQGKETQYF | TGTGCCACCAGTGATTCAGGGCAGGGGAAGGAGACCCAGTACTTC
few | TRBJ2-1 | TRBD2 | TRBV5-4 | CASSLGLAGPGRQFF | TGTGCCAGCAGCTTGGGTCTAGCGGGGCCGGGGAGGCAGTTCTTC
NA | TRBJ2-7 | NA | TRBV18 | CASSPATGIPYEQYF | TGTGCCAGCTCACCTGCTACAGGGATACCCTACGAGCAGTACTTC
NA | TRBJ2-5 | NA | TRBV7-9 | CASSLGFSGQETQYF | TGTGCCAGCAGCTTAGGTTTCAGCGGGCAAGAGACCCAGTACTTC
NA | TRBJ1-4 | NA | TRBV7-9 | CASSLGGTEKLFF | TGTGCCAGCAGCTTGGGGGGGACTGAAAAACTGTTTTTT
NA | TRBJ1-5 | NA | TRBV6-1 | CASSEGGGHQPQHF | TGTGCCAGCAGTGAAGGAGGAGGTCATCAGCCCCAGCATTTT
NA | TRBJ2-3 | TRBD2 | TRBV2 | CASSERRGAVIDTQYF | TGTGCCAGCAGTGAGAGGCGGGGGGCTGTCATAGATACGCAGTATTTT
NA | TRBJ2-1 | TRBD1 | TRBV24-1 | CATSDPGQGGEQFF | TGTGCCACCAGTGACCCCGGACAGGGTGGTGAGCAGTTCTTC
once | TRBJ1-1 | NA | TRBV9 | CASSPTGNTEAFF | TGTGCCAGCAGCCCGACAGGGAACACTGAAGCTTTCTTT
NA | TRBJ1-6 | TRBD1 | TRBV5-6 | CASNSFLTGDYNSPLHF | TGTGCCAGCAACAGCTTTTTAACAGGGGACTATAATTCACCCCTCCACTTT
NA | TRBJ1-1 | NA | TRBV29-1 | CSVGRGQGGTEAFF | TGCAGCGTCGGCCGCGGGCAGGGAGGTACTGAAGCTTTCTTT
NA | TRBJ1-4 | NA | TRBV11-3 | CASSPRVESEKLFF | TGTGCCAGCAGCCCCAGGGTTGAAAGTGAAAAACTGTTTTTT
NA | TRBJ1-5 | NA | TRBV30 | CACTLGGASNQPQHF | TGTGCCTGCACCCTGGGGGGGGCGAGCAATCAGCCCCAGCATTTT
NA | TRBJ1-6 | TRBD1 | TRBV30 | CAWTGQVNSPLHF | TGTGCCTGGACGGGACAGGTTAATTCACCCCTCCACTTT
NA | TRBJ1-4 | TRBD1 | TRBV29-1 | CSVDPGQGNEKLFF | TGCAGCGTCGACCCGGGACAGGGGAATGAAAAACTGTTTTTT
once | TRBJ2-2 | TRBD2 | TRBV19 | CASSITAGAAGELFF | TGTGCCAGTAGTATTACAGCGGGGGCGGCCGGGGAGCTGTTTTTT
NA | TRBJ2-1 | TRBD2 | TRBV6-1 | CASSGSSGGAYNEQFF | TGTGCCAGCAGTGGATCTAGCGGGGGGGCCTACAATGAGCAGTTCTTC
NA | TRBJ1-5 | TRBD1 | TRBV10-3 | CAISDRGDQPQHF | TGTGCCATCAGCGACAGGGGCGATCAGCCCCAGCATTTT
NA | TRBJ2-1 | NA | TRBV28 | CASSLVDEGGGISEQFF | TGTGCCAGCAGCTTAGTAGATGAGGGAGGGGGGATAAGTGAGCAGTTCTTC
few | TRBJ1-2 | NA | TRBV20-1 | CSAHPEDGYTF | TGCAGTGCTCACCCGGAGGACGGCTACACCTTC
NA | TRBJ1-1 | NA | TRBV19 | CASSLSSGTEAFF | TGTGCCAGTAGTCTTTCTAGCGGTACTGAAGCTTTCTTT
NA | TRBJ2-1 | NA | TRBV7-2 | CASSLASLVSNEQFF | TGTGCCAGCAGCTTAGCTTCTCTAGTCTCCAATGAGCAGTTCTTC
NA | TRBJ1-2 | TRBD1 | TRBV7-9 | CASSAGQNYGYTF | TGTGCCAGCAGCGCGGGACAGAACTATGGCTACACCTTC